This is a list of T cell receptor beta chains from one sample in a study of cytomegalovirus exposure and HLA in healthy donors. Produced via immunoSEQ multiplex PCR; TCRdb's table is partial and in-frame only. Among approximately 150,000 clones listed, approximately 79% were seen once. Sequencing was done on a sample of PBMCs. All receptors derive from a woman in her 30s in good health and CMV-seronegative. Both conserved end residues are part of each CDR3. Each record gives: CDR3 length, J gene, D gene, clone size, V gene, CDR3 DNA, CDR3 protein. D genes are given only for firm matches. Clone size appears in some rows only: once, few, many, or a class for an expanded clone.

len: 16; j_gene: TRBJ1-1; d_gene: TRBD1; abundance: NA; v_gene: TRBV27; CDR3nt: TGTGCCAGCAGTCCTGACAGGGGGTTCATGAACACTGAAGCTTTCTTT; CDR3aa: CASSPDRGFMNTEAFF
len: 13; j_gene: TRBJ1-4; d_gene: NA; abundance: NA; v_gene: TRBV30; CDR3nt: TGTGCCTGGAGTGTACAGGAAGGAGAAAAACTGTTTTTT; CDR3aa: CAWSVQEGEKLFF
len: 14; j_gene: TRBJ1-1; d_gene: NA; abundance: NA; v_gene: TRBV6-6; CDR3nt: TGTGCCAGCAGTTACGCGGTGTCCAACACTGAAGCTTTCTTT; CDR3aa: CASSYAVSNTEAFF
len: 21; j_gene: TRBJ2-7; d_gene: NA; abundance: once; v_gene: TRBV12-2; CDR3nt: TGTGCAAGTCGCTTAGCGGTTACGGGGTATGGGAGGTCCTCCCGGTCCTACGAGCAGTACTTC; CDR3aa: CASRLAVTGYGRSSRSYEQYF
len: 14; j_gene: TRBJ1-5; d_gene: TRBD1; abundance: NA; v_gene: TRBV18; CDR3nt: TGTGCCAGCTCACCAGACAGGGGCAGGCAGCCCCAGCATTTT; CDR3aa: CASSPDRGRQPQHF
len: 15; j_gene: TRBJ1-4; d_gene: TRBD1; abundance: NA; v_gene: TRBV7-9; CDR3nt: TGTGCCAGCAGCTCCTACAGGGGCTATCGTGAAAAACTGTTTTTT; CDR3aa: CASSSYRGYREKLFF
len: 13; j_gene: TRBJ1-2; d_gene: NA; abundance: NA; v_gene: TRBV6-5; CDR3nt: TGTGCCAGCAGTTTGTACAGGGCGTATGGCTACACCTTC; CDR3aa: CASSLYRAYGYTF
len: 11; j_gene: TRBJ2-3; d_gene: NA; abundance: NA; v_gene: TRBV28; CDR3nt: TGTGCCAGCAGTTCGGGAAATACGCAGTATTTT; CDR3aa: CASSSGNTQYF
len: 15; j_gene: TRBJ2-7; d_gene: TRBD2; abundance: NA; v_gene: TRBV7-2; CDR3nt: TGTGCCAGCAGCCCTAGCGGGGGTAGCTCCTACGAGCAGTACTTC; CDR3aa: CASSPSGGSSYEQYF
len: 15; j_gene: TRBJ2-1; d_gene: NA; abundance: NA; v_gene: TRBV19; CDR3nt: TGTGCCAGTAGTGCGATCGGGACACCCAACAATGAGCAGTTCTTC; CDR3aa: CASSAIGTPNNEQFF
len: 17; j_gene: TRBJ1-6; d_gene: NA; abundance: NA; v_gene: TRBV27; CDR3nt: TGTGCCAGCAGTCCTCAGCGACAGTCAATCTATAATTCACCCCTCCACTTT; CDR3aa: CASSPQRQSIYNSPLHF
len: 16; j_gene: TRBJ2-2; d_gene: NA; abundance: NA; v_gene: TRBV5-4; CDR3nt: TGTGCCAGCAGGGATAGGGGCGGCCCGAACACCGGGGAGCTGTTTTTT; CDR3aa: CASRDRGGPNTGELFF
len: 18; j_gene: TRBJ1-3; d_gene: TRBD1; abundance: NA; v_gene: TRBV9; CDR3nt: TGTGCCAGCAGCCCAGGACAGGGCCGTGGCTTCAGTGGAAACACCATATATTTT; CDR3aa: CASSPGQGRGFSGNTIYF
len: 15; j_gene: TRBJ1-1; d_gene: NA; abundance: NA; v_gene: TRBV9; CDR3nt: TGTGCCAGCAGCGGCGGGAACGCAAGGAACACTGAAGCTTTCTTT; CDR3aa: CASSGGNARNTEAFF
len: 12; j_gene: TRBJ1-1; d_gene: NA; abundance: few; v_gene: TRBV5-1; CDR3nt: TGCGCCAGCAGCTTGACGGGTTCTGAAGCTTTCTTT; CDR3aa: CASSLTGSEAFF
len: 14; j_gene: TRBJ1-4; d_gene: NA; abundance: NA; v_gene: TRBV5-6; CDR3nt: TGTGCCAGCAGCTTGGCGACAGTAAGTGAAAAACTGTTTTTT; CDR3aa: CASSLATVSEKLFF
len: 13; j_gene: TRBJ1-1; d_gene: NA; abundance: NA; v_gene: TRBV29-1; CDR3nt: TGCAGCGGACGGGACACTCTGAACACTGAAGCTTTCTTT; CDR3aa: CSGRDTLNTEAFF
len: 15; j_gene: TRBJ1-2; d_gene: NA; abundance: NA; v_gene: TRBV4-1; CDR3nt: TGCGCCAGCAGCCAAGTGGGGGGACCTGTCTATGGCTACACCTTC; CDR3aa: CASSQVGGPVYGYTF
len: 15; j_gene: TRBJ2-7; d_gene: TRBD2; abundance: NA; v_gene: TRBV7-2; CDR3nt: TGTGCCAGCAGCTCCCGACTAGCGAGCTACTACGAGCAGTACTTC; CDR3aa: CASSSRLASYYEQYF
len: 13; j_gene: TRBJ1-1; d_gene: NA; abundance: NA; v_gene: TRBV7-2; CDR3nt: TGTGCCAGCAGCTTTACACTGAACACTGAAGCTTTCTTT; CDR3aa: CASSFTLNTEAFF
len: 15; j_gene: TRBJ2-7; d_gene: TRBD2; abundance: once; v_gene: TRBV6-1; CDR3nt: TGTGCCAGCAGTCCTAGCGGGGGGTTCTCCTACGAGCAGTACTTC; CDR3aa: CASSPSGGFSYEQYF
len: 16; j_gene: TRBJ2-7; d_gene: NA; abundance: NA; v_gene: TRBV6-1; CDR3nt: TGTGCCAGCAGTGAAGCGCTGCAGGGTAGCCCCTACGAGCAGTACTTC; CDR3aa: CASSEALQGSPYEQYF
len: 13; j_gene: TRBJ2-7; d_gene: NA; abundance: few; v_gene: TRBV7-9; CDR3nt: TGTGCCAGCAGCTTAGATGCCGCCTACGAGCAGTACTTC; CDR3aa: CASSLDAAYEQYF
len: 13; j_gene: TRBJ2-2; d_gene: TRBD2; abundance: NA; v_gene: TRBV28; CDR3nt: TGTGCCAGCAGTTTGCTTGTTAGCGGGGAGCTATTTTTT; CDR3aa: CASSLLVSGELFF
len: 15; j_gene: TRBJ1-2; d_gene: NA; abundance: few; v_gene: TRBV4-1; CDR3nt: TGCGCCAGCAGCCAAGATCCAGAACAGCTATATGGCTACACCTTC; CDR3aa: CASSQDPEQLYGYTF
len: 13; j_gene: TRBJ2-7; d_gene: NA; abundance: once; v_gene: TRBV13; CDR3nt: TGTGCCAGCAGCTTAGAGCCTTTTCGCGAGCAGTACTTC; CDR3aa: CASSLEPFREQYF
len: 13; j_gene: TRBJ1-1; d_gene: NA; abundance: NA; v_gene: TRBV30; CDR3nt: TGTGCCTTCAGCGCAGATTTGAACACTGAAGCTTTCTTT; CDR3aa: CAFSADLNTEAFF
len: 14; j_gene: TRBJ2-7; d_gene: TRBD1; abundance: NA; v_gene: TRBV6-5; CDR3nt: TGTGCCAGCAGGACAGGGGTTTCTTCCTACGAGCAGTACTTC; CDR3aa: CASRTGVSSYEQYF
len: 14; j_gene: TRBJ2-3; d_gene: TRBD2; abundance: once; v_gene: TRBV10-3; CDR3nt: TGTGCCATTACTAGCGGGGGCCGTGGAGATACGCAGTATTTT; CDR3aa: CAITSGGRGDTQYF
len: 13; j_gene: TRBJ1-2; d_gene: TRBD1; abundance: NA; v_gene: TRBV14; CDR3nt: TGTGCCAGCAGCCAAGAAGGAACAGGGGTTAACACCTTC; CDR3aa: CASSQEGTGVNTF
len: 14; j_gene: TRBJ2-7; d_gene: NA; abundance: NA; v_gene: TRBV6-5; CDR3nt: TGTGCCAGCAGTTACTCGAGGACATACTACGAGCAGTACTTC; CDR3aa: CASSYSRTYYEQYF
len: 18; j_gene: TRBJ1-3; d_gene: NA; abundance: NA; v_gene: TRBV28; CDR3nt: TGTGCCAGCAGTTTAAGAAGAGACAGGTTCTTCTCTGGAAACACCATATATTTT; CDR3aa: CASSLRRDRFFSGNTIYF
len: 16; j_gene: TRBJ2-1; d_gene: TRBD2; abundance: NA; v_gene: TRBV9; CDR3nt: TGTGCCAGCAGCGTAGGCCCCTGGGGGAGGGCCAATGAGCAGTTCTTC; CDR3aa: CASSVGPWGRANEQFF
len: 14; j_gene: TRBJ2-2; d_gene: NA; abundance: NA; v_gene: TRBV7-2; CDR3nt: TGTGCCAGCAGCTTAGATCCTATGACCGGGGAGCTGTTTTTT; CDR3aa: CASSLDPMTGELFF
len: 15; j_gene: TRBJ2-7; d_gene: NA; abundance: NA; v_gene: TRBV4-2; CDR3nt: TGTGCCAGCAGCCAAGAGGCAGGGGAGTCATACGAGCAGTACTTC; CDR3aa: CASSQEAGESYEQYF
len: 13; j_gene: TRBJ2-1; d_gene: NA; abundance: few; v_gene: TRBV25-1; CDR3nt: TGTGCCAGCAGTGAGACAGGCTACAATGAGCAGTTCTTC; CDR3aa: CASSETGYNEQFF
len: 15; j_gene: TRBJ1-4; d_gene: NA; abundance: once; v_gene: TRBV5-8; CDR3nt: TGTGCCAGCAGCTTCTGGGTCGCCGGGAGCGAAAAACTGTTTTTT; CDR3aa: CASSFWVAGSEKLFF
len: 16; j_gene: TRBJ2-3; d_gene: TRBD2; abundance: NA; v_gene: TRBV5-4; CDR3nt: TGTGCCAGCAGCATCCCTGGCGGGGGGGCCCGGGATACGCAGTATTTT; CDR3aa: CASSIPGGGARDTQYF
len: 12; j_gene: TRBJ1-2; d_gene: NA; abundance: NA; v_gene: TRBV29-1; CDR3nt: TGCAGCGTCCCGGCAGGGGAAGGCGGCTACACCTTC; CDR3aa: CSVPAGEGGYTF
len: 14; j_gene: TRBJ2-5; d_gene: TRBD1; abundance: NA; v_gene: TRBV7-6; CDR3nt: TGTGCCAGCAGCCGGACAGGGGGAGAGGAGACCCAGTACTTC; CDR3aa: CASSRTGGEETQYF
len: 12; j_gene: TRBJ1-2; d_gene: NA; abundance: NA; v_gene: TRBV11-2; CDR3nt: TGTGCCAGCAGCTTACGTAACAGCGGCTACACCTTC; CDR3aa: CASSLRNSGYTF
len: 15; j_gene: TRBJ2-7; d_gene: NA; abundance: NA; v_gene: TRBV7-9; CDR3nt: TGTGCCAGCAGCTCTGATTGGGACAATAGCTACGAGCAGTACTTC; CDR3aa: CASSSDWDNSYEQYF
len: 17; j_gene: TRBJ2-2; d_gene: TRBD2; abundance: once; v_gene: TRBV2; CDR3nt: TGTGCCAGCAGTCCCGGGGCGGGGGGGCCGGTCACCGGGGAGCTGTTTTTT; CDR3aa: CASSPGAGGPVTGELFF
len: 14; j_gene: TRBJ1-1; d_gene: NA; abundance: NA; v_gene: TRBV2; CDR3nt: TGTGCCAGCAGTGGACGGAGGGGCAACACTGAAGCTTTCTTT; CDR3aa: CASSGRRGNTEAFF